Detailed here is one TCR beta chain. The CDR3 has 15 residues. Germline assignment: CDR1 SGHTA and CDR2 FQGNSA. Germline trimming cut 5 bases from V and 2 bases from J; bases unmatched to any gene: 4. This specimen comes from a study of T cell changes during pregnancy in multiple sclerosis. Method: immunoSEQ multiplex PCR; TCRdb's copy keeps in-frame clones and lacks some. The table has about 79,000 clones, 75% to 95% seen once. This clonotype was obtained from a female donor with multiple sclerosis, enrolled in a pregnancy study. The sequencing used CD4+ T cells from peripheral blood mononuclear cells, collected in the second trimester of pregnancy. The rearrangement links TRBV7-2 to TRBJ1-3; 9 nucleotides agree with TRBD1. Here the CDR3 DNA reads TGTGCCAGCAGCCCAGACAGGGGGGCTGGAAACACCATATATTTT. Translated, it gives CASSPDRGAGNTIYF.